This TCR beta chain was identified during a study of T cell responses to AZD1222 COVID-19 vaccine. Broader study findings: Per reports, nearly half of all spike-specific TCRs target regions that are unmutated in variants.

This CDR3 comprises 12 residues. Germline V CDR1 and CDR2: SGHAT, FQDESV (reference sequence). V lost 4 bases to trimming and J lost 10 bases, with 11 bases between them. Using immunoSEQ multiplex PCR, the repertoire was profiled, and TCRdb retains in-frame clones only, with some absent. The sample consists of about 130,000 clones, under 95% of them appearing once. This clone was seen only once. Its target is unknown. Sequences were derived from peripheral blood, sampled on day 0 of AZD1222 vaccination. The TCR originated in an adult in good health. V and J are TRBV11-1 and TRBJ2-1, with D hard to call. In DNA form, the CDR3 reads TGTGCCAGCAGCTCCGACCGCACGGAGCAGTTCTTC. This encodes CASSSDRTEQFF. Full variable domain (rest looked up from reference TRBV11-1 and TRBJ2-1): EAEVAQSPRYKITEKSQAVAFWCDPISGHATLYWYRQILGQGPELLVQFQDESVVDDSQLPKDRFSAERLKGVDSTLKIQPAELGDSAMYLCASSSDRTEQFFGPGTRLTVL.